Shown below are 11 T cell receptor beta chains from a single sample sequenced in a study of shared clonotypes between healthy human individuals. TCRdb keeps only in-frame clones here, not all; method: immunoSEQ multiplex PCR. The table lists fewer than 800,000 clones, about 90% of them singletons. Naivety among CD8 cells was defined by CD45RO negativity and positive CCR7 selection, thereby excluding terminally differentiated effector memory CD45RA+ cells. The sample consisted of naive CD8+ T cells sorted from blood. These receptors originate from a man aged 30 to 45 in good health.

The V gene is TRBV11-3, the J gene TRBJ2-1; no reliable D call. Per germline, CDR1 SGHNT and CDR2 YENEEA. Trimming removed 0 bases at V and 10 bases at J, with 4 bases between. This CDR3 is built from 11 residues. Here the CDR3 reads CASSLDQEQFF. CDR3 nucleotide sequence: TGTGCCAGCAGCTTAGACCAAGAGCAGTTCTTC.

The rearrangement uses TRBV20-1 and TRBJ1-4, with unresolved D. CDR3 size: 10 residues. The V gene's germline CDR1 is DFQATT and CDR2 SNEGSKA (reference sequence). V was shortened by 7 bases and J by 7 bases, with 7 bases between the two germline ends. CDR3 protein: CSDFGEKLFF. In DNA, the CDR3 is TGCAGTGATTTCGGTGAAAAACTGTTTTTT.

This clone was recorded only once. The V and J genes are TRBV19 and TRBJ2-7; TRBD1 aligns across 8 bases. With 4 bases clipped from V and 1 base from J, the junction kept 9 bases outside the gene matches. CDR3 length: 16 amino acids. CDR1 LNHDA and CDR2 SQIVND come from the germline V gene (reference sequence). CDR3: CASSTLLGQGSYEQYF. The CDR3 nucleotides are TGTGCCAGTAGTACCTTATTAGGACAGGGATCCTACGAGCAGTACTTC. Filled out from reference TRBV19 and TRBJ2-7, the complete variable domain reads DGGITQSPKYLFRKEGQNVTLSCEQNLNHDAMYWYRQDPGQGLRLIYYSQIVNDFQKGDIAEGYSVSREKKESFPLTVTSAQKNPTAFYLCASSTLLGQGSYEQYFGPGTRLTVT.

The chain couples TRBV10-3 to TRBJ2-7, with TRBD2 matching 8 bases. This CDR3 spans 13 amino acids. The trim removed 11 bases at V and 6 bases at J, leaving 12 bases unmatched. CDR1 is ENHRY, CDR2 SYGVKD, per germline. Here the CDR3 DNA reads TGTGCCTCGGTACCGGGACTAGGCTCCGAGCAGTACTTC. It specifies CASVPGLGSEQYF.

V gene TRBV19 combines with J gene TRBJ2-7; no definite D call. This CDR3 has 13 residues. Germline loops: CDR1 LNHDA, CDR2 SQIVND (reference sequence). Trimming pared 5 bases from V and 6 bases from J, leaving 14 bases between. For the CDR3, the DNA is TGTGCCAGTAGTTTTCGGAACAAGGGCGAGCAGTACTTC. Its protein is CASSFRNKGEQYF. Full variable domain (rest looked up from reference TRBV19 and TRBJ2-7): DGGITQSPKYLFRKEGQNVTLSCEQNLNHDAMYWYRQDPGQGLRLIYYSQIVNDFQKGDIAEGYSVSREKKESFPLTVTSAQKNPTAFYLCASSFRNKGEQYFGPGTRLTVT.

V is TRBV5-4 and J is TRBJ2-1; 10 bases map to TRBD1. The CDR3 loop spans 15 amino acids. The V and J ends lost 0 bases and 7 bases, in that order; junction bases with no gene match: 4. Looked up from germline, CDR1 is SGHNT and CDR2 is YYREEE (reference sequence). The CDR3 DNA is TGTGCCAGCAGCTTGGGGGACAGGGGACGGAATGAGCAGTTCTTC. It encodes CASSLGDRGRNEQFF. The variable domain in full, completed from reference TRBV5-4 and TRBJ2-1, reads ETGVTQSPTHLIKTRGQQVTLRCSSQSGHNTVSWYQQALGQGPQFIFQYYREEENGRGNFPPRFSGLQFPNYSSELNVNALELDDSALYLCASSLGDRGRNEQFFGPGTRLTVL.

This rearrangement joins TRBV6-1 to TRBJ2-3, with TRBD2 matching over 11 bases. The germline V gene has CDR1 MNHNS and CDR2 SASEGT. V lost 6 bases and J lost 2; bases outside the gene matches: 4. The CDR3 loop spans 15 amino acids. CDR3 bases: TGTGCCAGCAGCCCGGGACTAGCGGACACAGATACGCAGTATTTT. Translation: CASSPGLADTDTQYF.

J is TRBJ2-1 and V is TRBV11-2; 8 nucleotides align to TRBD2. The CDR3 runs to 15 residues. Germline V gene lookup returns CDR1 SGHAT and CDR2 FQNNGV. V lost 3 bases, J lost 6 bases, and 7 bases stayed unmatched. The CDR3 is CASSFGLAKGNEQFF. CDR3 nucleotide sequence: TGTGCCAGCAGCTTCGGACTAGCAAAGGGCAATGAGCAGTTCTTC. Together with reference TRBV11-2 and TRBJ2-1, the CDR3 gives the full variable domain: EAGVAQSPRYKIIEKRQSVAFWCNPISGHATLYWYQQILGQGPKLLIQFQNNGVVDDSQLPKDRFSAERLKGVDSTLKIQPAKLEDSAVYLCASSFGLAKGNEQFFGPGTRLTVL.

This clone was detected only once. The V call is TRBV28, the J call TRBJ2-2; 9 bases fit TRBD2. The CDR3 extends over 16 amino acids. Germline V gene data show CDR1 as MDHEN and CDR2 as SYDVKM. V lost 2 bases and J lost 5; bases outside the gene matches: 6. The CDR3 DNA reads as TGTGCCAGCAGTTTAATATTAGCGGGAGCGACCGGGGAGCTGTTTTTT. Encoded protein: CASSLILAGATGELFF.

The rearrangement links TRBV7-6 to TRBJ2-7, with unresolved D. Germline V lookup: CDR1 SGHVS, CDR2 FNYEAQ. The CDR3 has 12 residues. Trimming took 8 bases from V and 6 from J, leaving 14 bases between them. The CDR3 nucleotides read TGTGCCAGCGGGGAAGAGGAACTCGAGCAGTACTTC. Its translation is CASGEEELEQYF.

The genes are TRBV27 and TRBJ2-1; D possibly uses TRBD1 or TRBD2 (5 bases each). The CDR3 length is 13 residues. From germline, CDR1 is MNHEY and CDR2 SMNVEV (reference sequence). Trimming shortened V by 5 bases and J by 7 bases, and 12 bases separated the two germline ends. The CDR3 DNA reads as TGTGCCAGCAGTCGGGACGGGTTGAATGAGCAGTTCTTC. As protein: CASSRDGLNEQFF.